This entry lists 29 T cell receptor beta chains sequenced from one sample in a study of T-cell memory formation after mild COVID-19. MiXCR was run by TCRdb on the 5' RACE reads, yielding one entry per CDR3 protein. The table includes under 250,000 distinct CDR3 sequences, approximately 15% detected once. Material for sequencing was PBMCs or a T cell subset sorted from them (not recorded which). These TCRs come from an adult woman who had mild COVID-19 (a few samples of this study predate the infection). Cell type and time point are not known.

J is TRBJ1-2 and V is TRBV29-1; D unresolved. The CDR3 totals 10 residues. Trimming stripped 2 bases from V and 5 bases from J, with 3 bases between. Germline CDR1 is SQVTM and CDR2 is ANQGSEA. The CDR3 is CSVEQYGYTF. CDR3 sequence (DNA): TGCAGCGTTGAACAGTATGGCTACACCTTC.

This clonotype was counted a few times. This sequence joins TRBV30 and TRBJ1-2; 9 bases agree with TRBD1. V trimming: 3 bases; J trimming: 1 base; junction bases outside the gene matches: 0. This CDR3 is built from 13 residues. Germline CDR1 GTSNPN, CDR2 SVGIG (reference sequence). The CDR3 region is CAWRGQGNYGYTF. The CDR3, as DNA: TGTGCCTGGAGGGGACAGGGTAACTATGGCTACACCTTC.

The V and J genes are TRBV6-1 and TRBJ1-5; unclear D gene. Trimming stripped 2 bases from V and 2 bases from J, with 4 bases between. Germline-derived CDR1 and CDR2 are MNHNS and SASEGT. There are 13 residues in the CDR3. CDR3 sequence: CASSENGNQPQHF. The CDR3 nucleotides read TGTGCCAGCAGTGAAAACGGCAATCAGCCCCAGCATTTT.

In DNA form, the CDR3 reads TGCAGTGCCACACACGTCCAGGGGGCGCGGGGCTACACCTTC. It is translated as CSATHVQGARGYTF. The rearrangement joins TRBV20-1 to TRBJ1-2; 8 nucleotides match TRBD1. The V gene end was trimmed by 6 bases and the J gene end by 8 bases; junction bases not matched to a gene: 14. The CDR3 totals 14 residues. Germline CDR1 DFQATT, CDR2 SNEGSKA (reference sequence).

This clonotype was found a few times. The rearrangement uses TRBV12-3 or TRBV12-4 and TRBJ2-2; D is perhaps TRBD2 (5 bases). Trimming stripped 6 bases from V and 7 bases from J, with 9 bases between. This CDR3 has 12 residues. Here the CDR3 reads CASRGDGGELFF. The CDR3 coding sequence is TGTGCCAGCAGGGGAGACGGCGGGGAGCTGTTTTTT.

This clonotype turned up a few times. V is TRBV5-5 and J is TRBJ1-4; perhaps TRBD1 as D (5 bases). The CDR3 sequence is 15 residues long. From germline, CDR1 is SGHKS and CDR2 YYEKEE (reference sequence). V lost 4 bases and J 8 bases, leaving 18 bases between the germline ends. The CDR3 nucleotides are TGTGCCAGCAGCCTAGGGGACGTAGGAGGCGAAAAACTGTTTTTT. This codes for CASSLGDVGGEKLFF.

This clonotype was recorded at least ten times. The chain joins TRBV11-2 to TRBJ2-7, with 10 positions matching TRBD1. Germline V gene data show CDR1 as SGHAT and CDR2 as FQNNGV. This CDR3 region has 15 residues. V lost 4 bases to trimming and J lost 1 base; unmatched junction nucleotides: 4. The CDR3 coding sequence is TGTGCCAGCAGCTCCCGGGACAGGGGATCCTACGAGCAGTACTTC. Translation gives CASSSRDRGSYEQYF.

The chain employs TRBV27 and TRBJ2-7; the match to TRBD2 covers 9 bases. The germline V gene has CDR1 MNHEY and CDR2 SMNVEV (reference sequence). V shed 4 bases and J 7 bases; nucleotides not matched to a gene: 8. This CDR3 spans 14 amino acids. Here the CDR3 DNA reads TGTGCCAGCAGTTCATCTAGCGGGATAAGGGAGCAGTACTTC. Translation gives CASSSSSGIREQYF.

This chain uses TRBV3-1 with TRBJ2-1; 8 nucleotides match TRBD1. The CDR3 has 16 residues. V lost 7 bases, J lost 6 bases, and 14 bases stayed unmatched. CDR1 and CDR2 from the germline V gene are LGHDT and YNNKEL (reference sequence). The CDR3 DNA sequence: TGTGCCAGCACCATAGGACCAGGGGGCGGACGCAATGAGCAGTTCTTC. It is translated as CASTIGPGGGRNEQFF.

This clonotype showed up just a few times. The rearrangement joins TRBV5-1 to TRBJ1-2; TRBD1 matches 8 bases. Germline CDR1 is SGHRS and CDR2 is YFSETQ. The CDR3 has 15 amino acids. Trimming took 4 bases from V and 4 from J; bases not matched to a gene: 9. The CDR3 here is CASSRKSGGAYGYTF. The CDR3 nucleotides read TGCGCCAGCAGCAGAAAATCAGGGGGCGCCTATGGCTACACCTTC.

The chain combines TRBV7-8 with TRBJ2-1; a possible D gene is TRBD1 (5 bases). V gave up 1 base and J gave up 7 bases, with 17 bases separating them. CDR3 length: 16 amino acids. Looked up from germline, CDR1 is SGHVS and CDR2 is FQNEAQ. The CDR3 coding sequence is TGTGCCAGCAGCTTAGATATGCAGGGCTATATGAATGAGCAGTTCTTC. Translating it yields CASSLDMQGYMNEQFF.

In DNA, the CDR3 is TGTGCCAGCAGCAAAAGACGCCTATATGGCTACACCTTC. Translation: CASSKRRLYGYTF. The chain employs TRBV5-6 and TRBJ1-2; unclear D gene. The CDR3 has 13 amino acids. The V end lost 4 bases, the J end lost 5 bases, and 12 bases lay between the germline ends. Germline CDR1 reads SGHDT; CDR2 reads YYEEEE.

The V call is TRBV5-5, the J call TRBJ2-5; either TRBD1 or TRBD2 may fit D (6 bases each). The CDR3 is made up of 15 amino acids. V lost 4 bases and J lost 7, with 20 bases in between. Per germline, CDR1 SGHKS and CDR2 YYEKEE (reference sequence). The CDR3 nucleotides are TGTGCCAGCAGCCCGAAGGGGGGCGAGGTTCGGACCCAGTACTTC. Protein product: CASSPKGGEVRTQYF.

This clonotype has more than one count but fewer than ten. The CDR3 nucleotides are TGTGCCAGCCGCTCCACTTTCAATGAGCAGTTCTTC. Translating gives CASRSTFNEQFF. V and J are TRBV6-5 and TRBJ2-1; D not resolved. This CDR3 spans 12 amino acids. Germline V gene lookup returns CDR1 MNHEY and CDR2 SVGAGI. Trimming cost V 8 bases and J 6 bases, with 11 bases left between them.

The genes are TRBV7-2 and TRBJ2-7; D unclear. Germline-derived CDR1 and CDR2 are SGHTA and FQGNSA. V was shortened by 4 bases and J by 2 bases, with 6 bases between the two germline ends. The CDR3 length is 12 residues. CDR3 coding DNA: TGTGCCAGCAGCTCCGACCCCTACGAGCAGTACTTC. It specifies CASSSDPYEQYF.

This clonotype was picked up many times. The V gene is TRBV12-3 or TRBV12-4, the J gene TRBJ2-2; D possibly corresponds to TRBD2 (7 bases). The CDR3 spans 13 residues. The V end lost 8 bases, the J end lost 4 bases, and 11 bases lay between the germline ends. In DNA, the CDR3 is TGTGCCAGCCGGGGGGCAGGCACCGGGGAGCTGTTTTTT. As protein: CASRGAGTGELFF.

The chain uses TRBV30 and TRBJ2-1; 7 bases fit TRBD2. The CDR3 sequence is 14 residues long. The V gene end was trimmed by 1 base and the J gene end by 0 bases; junction bases not matched to a gene: 0. The V gene's germline CDR1 is GTSNPN and CDR2 SVGIG (reference sequence). CDR3 in amino acids: CAWSGDYSYNEQFF. The CDR3 region has the DNA TGTGCCTGGAGTGGGGACTACTCCTACAATGAGCAGTTCTTC.

This clonotype was seen many times. The V and J genes are TRBV12-3 or TRBV12-4 and TRBJ1-1, with a weak D call TRBD1 (6 bases). This CDR3 contains 13 residues. The V end was cut by 4 bases, the J end by 4 bases, with 10 bases between. The CDR3 nucleotides are TGTGCCAGCAGTTCAGGACAGATCACTGAAGCTTTCTTT. Residues: CASSSGQITEAFF.

Only a few counts were recorded for this clonotype. The genes are TRBV12-3 or TRBV12-4 and TRBJ1-2; the D gene is possibly TRBD1 (5 bases). V dropped 6 bases and J dropped 2 bases, with 19 bases sitting between them. CDR3 size: 16 residues. The CDR3, as DNA: TGTGCCAGCAGCCGGTTTTCGACAGCCACCAACTATGGCTACACCTTC. Its protein is CASSRFSTATNYGYTF.

This chain links TRBV12-3 or TRBV12-4 with TRBJ1-1; no clear D. CDR3 size: 10 residues. V shed 2 bases and J shed 10 bases, with 5 bases lying between them. CDR3 bases: TGTGCCAGCAGTTTATGGGGAGCTTTCTTT. This sequence encodes CASSLWGAFF.

This chain uses TRBV11-3 with TRBJ2-7; the D gene could be TRBD1 or TRBD2 (5 bases each). V lost 5 bases, J lost 2 bases, and 16 bases lay in between. The germline CDR1 and CDR2 sequences are SGHNT and YENEEA. CDR3 size: 15 residues. This chain's CDR3 is CASSPGTRGTYEQYF. As DNA, the CDR3 is TGTGCCAGCAGCCCTGGGACCCGGGGCACCTACGAGCAGTACTTC.

This clonotype was seen more than once but under ten times. V and J are TRBV27 and TRBJ2-1; TRBD2 agrees at 13 bases. V shed 3 bases, J shed 7 bases, and the junction held 6 bases outside the gene matches. This CDR3 contains 16 residues. Per germline, CDR1 MNHEY and CDR2 SMNVEV (reference sequence). The CDR3 here is CASSFQLAGGPNEQFF. CDR3 nucleotides: TGTGCCAGCAGTTTCCAACTAGCGGGAGGGCCAAATGAGCAGTTCTTC.

This clonotype was detected only a few times. The chain has TRBV19 and TRBJ1-2, with D perhaps TRBD1 (6 bases). This CDR3 is 16 amino acids long. The germline gives CDR1 LNHDA, CDR2 SQIVND (reference sequence). The ends were cut back, 7 bases at V and 2 bases at J, with 20 bases in the middle. CDR3 loop: CASNSVGGQGNYGYTF. The CDR3 DNA is TGTGCCAGTAACTCCGTGGGGGGGCAGGGCAACTATGGCTACACCTTC. The full variable domain, rest sourced from reference TRBV19 and TRBJ1-2, is DGGITQSPKYLFRKEGQNVTLSCEQNLNHDAMYWYRQDPGQGLRLIYYSQIVNDFQKGDIAEGYSVSREKKESFPLTVTSAQKNPTAFYLCASNSVGGQGNYGYTFGSGTRLTVV.

This clonotype was counted a few times. The chain couples TRBV5-1 to TRBJ1-1; TRBD1 agrees at 7 bases. This CDR3 is 15 amino acids long. Germline V gene sequence: CDR1 SGHRS, CDR2 YFSETQ. Trimming cost V 2 bases and J 2 bases; bases outside gene matches: 6. In DNA form, the CDR3 reads TGCGCCAGCAGCTTACAGGGGCCGGGTAACACTGAAGCTTTCTTT. Its translation is CASSLQGPGNTEAFF.

Only a few counts were recorded for this clonotype. V and J are TRBV5-5 and TRBJ2-6; the D call may be TRBD1 or TRBD2 (6 bases each). The V gene's germline CDR1 is SGHKS and CDR2 YYEKEE (reference sequence). The CDR3 totals 17 residues. With 4 bases removed from V and 0 bases from J, the gap between germline ends came to 14 bases. CDR3 bases: TGTGCCAGCAGCGCCGTGGGGGGCGACTCTGGGGCCAACGTCCTGACTTTC. Translation: CASSAVGGDSGANVLTF.

The rearrangement joins TRBV6-2 or TRBV6-3 to TRBJ2-1; the match to TRBD2 covers 11 bases. The CDR3 has 16 residues. V lost 5 bases and J lost 5; bases outside the gene matches: 8. The germline gives CDR1 MNHEY, CDR2 SVGEGT. Here the CDR3 DNA reads TGTGCCAGCAGTACACTAGCGGGAGTACGGGACAATGAGCAGTTCTTC. It encodes CASSTLAGVRDNEQFF.

The chain recombines TRBV29-1 with TRBJ2-3; possibly TRBD2 for D (5 bases). Trimming cost V 0 bases and J 0 bases, with 13 bases left between them. The CDR3 has 16 amino acids. In germline, CDR1 is SQVTM, CDR2 ANQGSEA. This CDR3 is CSVEDRAGSSTDTQYF. DNA of the CDR3: TGCAGCGTTGAAGATCGGGCGGGCAGTAGCACAGATACGCAGTATTTT.

The chain couples TRBV11-2 to TRBJ2-7; 7 nucleotides align to TRBD2. The V and J ends lost 1 base and 3 bases, in that order; junction bases with no gene match: 3. The CDR3 is 14 amino acids. Germline V gene data show CDR1 as SGHAT and CDR2 as FQNNGV. CDR3 amino acids: CASSLAGGVYEQYF. In DNA, the CDR3 is TGTGCCAGCAGCTTAGCGGGGGGAGTCTACGAGCAGTACTTC.

Worth noting for this clonotype: One end of the junction is discordant with germline, which a read error may explain. The genes are TRBV2 and TRBJ1-1; D is unclear. This CDR3 contains 8 residues. CDR1 is SNHLY, CDR2 FYNNEI, per germline. The CDR3 loop reads CARRRVNF. The CDR3 DNA sequence: TGTGCCAGAAGGAGGGTCAATTTT.